Below, 24 T cell receptor beta chains from the same sample are listed, as sequenced in a study of T cells after yellow fever vaccination. MiXCR, applied by TCRdb to the 5' RACE reads, yields one record per CDR3 protein. In the table there are fewer than 500,000 distinct CDR3 sequences, over 15% of which are singletons. Material: PBMCs, obtained before the yellow fever booster vaccination. The receptors were gathered from a man aged 18 to 35 who received the YFV17D yellow fever vaccine.

This clonotype was recorded many times. This chain connects TRBV12-3 or TRBV12-4 to TRBJ2-3; no firm D call. The CDR3 sequence is 15 residues long. V shed 6 bases and J shed 1 base, with 14 bases lying between them. CDR3 residues: CASSPTSWGTDTQYF. DNA for the CDR3: TGTGCCAGCAGCCCAACATCATGGGGCACAGATACGCAGTATTTT.

This clonotype was counted only a few times. This chain connects TRBV5-1 to TRBJ2-6; 7 bases match TRBD1. Germline assignment: CDR1 SGHRS and CDR2 YFSETQ. After removal of 3 bases from V and 0 bases from J, the junction contained 9 bases not matched to a gene. This CDR3 has 18 residues. The CDR3: CASSWQETGFSGANVLTF. DNA of the CDR3: TGCGCCAGCAGCTGGCAGGAGACAGGGTTCTCTGGGGCCAACGTCCTGACTTTC.

The chain is built from TRBV7-9 and TRBJ2-1; 9 nucleotides line up with TRBD1. V was clipped by 4 bases and J by 9 bases; unmatched bases: 10. The CDR3 extends over 15 amino acids. Per the germline V gene, CDR1 is SEHNR and CDR2 is FQNEAQ (reference sequence). The CDR3 reads CASSSTGGREGEQFF. The CDR3 DNA sequence: TGTGCCAGCAGCTCGACAGGGGGGCGAGAGGGTGAGCAGTTCTTC.

This clonotype was seen more than once but under ten times. CDR3 nucleotide sequence: TGTGCCAGCACTGGGGGGACTGGGGCCAACGTCCTGACTTTC. It encodes CASTGGTGANVLTF. V and J are TRBV6-2 or TRBV6-3 and TRBJ2-6; weak D call: TRBD2 (6 bases). The germline V and J ends were trimmed by 7 bases and 2 bases, with 9 bases remaining between them. The CDR3 totals 14 residues. CDR1 and CDR2 from the germline V gene are MNHEY and SVGEGT.

The chain has TRBV6-2 or TRBV6-3 and TRBJ2-7, with a weak D call TRBD1 (6 bases). V was clipped by 6 bases and J by 7 bases, with 16 bases between them. The CDR3 sequence is 13 residues long. In germline, CDR1 is MNHEY, CDR2 SVGEGT. CDR3 region: CASSNPGTPEQYF. In DNA, the CDR3 is TGTGCCAGCAGCAATCCCGGGACACCAGAGCAGTACTTC.

In this sample, this clonotype turned up a few times. V usage is TRBV7-3 and J usage is TRBJ2-3, with 11 bases fitting TRBD2. J gave up 5 bases and V 4 bases, and 5 bases lay outside the gene matches. Germline V CDR1 and CDR2: SGHTA, FQGTGA. The CDR3 totals 15 residues. The CDR3 here is CASSSVLAGGDTQYF. DNA for the CDR3: TGTGCCAGCAGCTCGGTTCTAGCGGGGGGAGATACGCAGTATTTT.

This clonotype turned up a few times. The chain uses TRBV7-9 and TRBJ2-5; 10 nucleotides agree with TRBD2. Trimming removed 4 bases from V and 5 bases from J; junction bases left unmatched: 16. Germline CDR1 and CDR2: SEHNR and FQNEAQ (reference sequence). The CDR3 is 18 residues long. CDR3 DNA: TGTGCCAGCAGCTCCCCGGGGCATAGCGGGGGGATCTCGGAGACCCAGTACTTC. Amino acid sequence: CASSSPGHSGGISETQYF.

The CDR3 loop is CASSRKIAGGDGTDTQYF. CDR3 sequence (DNA): TGCGCCAGCAGCCGCAAGATCGCGGGAGGGGATGGGACAGATACGCAGTATTTT. This chain uses TRBV4-3 with TRBJ2-3; 9 positions agree with TRBD2. Germline lookup yields CDR1 LGHNA and CDR2 YSLEER. V lost 4 bases, J lost 3 bases, and 14 bases stayed unmatched. CDR3 length: 18 residues.

The chain uses TRBV5-6 and TRBJ2-7; TRBD1 aligns across 7 bases. V shed 2 bases, J shed 0 bases, and the junction held 2 bases outside the gene matches. The CDR3 is 14 amino acids. The germline gives CDR1 SGHDT, CDR2 YYEEEE. The CDR3 DNA is TGTGCCAGCAGCTTCGGGACAGACTCCTACGAGCAGTACTTC. Its protein is CASSFGTDSYEQYF.

This chain joins TRBV5-1 and TRBJ1-2; no clear D gene. Germline loops: CDR1 SGHRS, CDR2 YFSETQ. The length of the CDR3 is 15 residues. V was pared by 4 bases and J by 5 bases, with 18 bases between. The CDR3 protein is CASSPPGGREYGYTF. The CDR3, as DNA: TGCGCCAGCAGCCCCCCAGGTGGGCGAGAGTATGGCTACACCTTC.

The chain joins TRBV5-1 to TRBJ2-1, with D perhaps matching TRBD1 (5 bases). The CDR3 is 14 amino acids. The germline V gene has CDR1 SGHRS and CDR2 YFSETQ. V was cut by 2 bases and J by 8 bases, with 14 bases left in between. CDR3 in DNA: TGCGCCAGCAGCTTATTTGGGCAGGGATATGAGCAGTTCTTC. Translated, it gives CASSLFGQGYEQFF.

This chain links TRBV5-6 with TRBJ1-2; D is perhaps TRBD1 (5 bases). Trimming took off 0 bases at V and 4 bases at J, with 13 bases between the two ends. This CDR3 comprises 15 residues. The germline V gene encodes CDR1 SGHDT and CDR2 YYEEEE. The CDR3 loop is CASSLAGDDVYGYTF. The CDR3 DNA reads TGTGCCAGCAGCTTGGCGGGGGATGACGTCTATGGCTACACCTTC.

This chain links TRBV7-2 with TRBJ2-1, with 8 bases lining up with TRBD1. The CDR3 is made up of 16 amino acids. The germline gives CDR1 SGHTA, CDR2 FQGNSA. The V segment lost 1 base and the J segment 6 bases; nucleotides outside the gene matches: 8. CDR3 protein: CASSLVVGRGRNEQFF. CDR3 bases: TGTGCCAGCAGCTTAGTCGTGGGCAGGGGGCGCAATGAGCAGTTCTTC.

V gene TRBV5-1 combines with J gene TRBJ2-1; 7 bases are a match to TRBD1. The CDR3 has 15 amino acids. The germline gives CDR1 SGHRS, CDR2 YFSETQ. The V and J ends lost 0 bases and 6 bases, in that order; junction bases with no gene match: 6. In nucleotides, the CDR3 is TGCGCCAGCAGCTTGGCCGCAGGGGGTACCAATGAGCAGTTCTTC. Protein: CASSLAAGGTNEQFF.

The chain couples TRBV18 to TRBJ2-1; TRBD2 matches 10 bases. The germline V gene has CDR1 KGHSH and CDR2 LQKENI. This CDR3 is 15 amino acids long. Trimming took 7 bases from V and 1 from J; bases not matched to a gene: 4. CDR3 coding DNA: TGTGCCAGCTTCGAGGGACTAGCGTCCTACAATGAGCAGTTCTTC. It codes for CASFEGLASYNEQFF. The whole variable domain, remainder taken from reference TRBV18 and TRBJ2-1, is NAGVMQNPRHLVRRRGQEARLRCSPMKGHSHVYWYRQLPEEGLKFMVYLQKENIIDESGMPKERFSAEFPKEGPSILRIQQVVRGDSAAYFCASFEGLASYNEQFFGPGTRLTVL.

This clonotype was seen at least ten times. The V gene is TRBV7-9, the J gene TRBJ2-2, with TRBD1 identical over 11 bases. This CDR3 has 16 residues. With 5 bases clipped from V and 5 bases from J, the junction kept 7 bases outside the gene matches. Germline assignment: CDR1 SEHNR and CDR2 FQNEAQ (reference sequence). The CDR3 protein is CASSPFRDRGTGELFF. The CDR3 DNA is TGTGCCAGCAGCCCCTTCCGGGACAGGGGGACCGGGGAGCTGTTTTTT.

The genes are TRBV5-1 and TRBJ2-3; 10 bases are shared with TRBD2. CDR1 and CDR2 (germline): SGHRS, YFSETQ. V shed 4 bases, J shed 10 bases, and the junction held 18 bases outside the gene matches. The CDR3 is 17 residues long. In nucleotides, the CDR3 is TGCGCCAGCAGCCGGCTTGGCACAGCGGGGGGGCCGGGAGCGCAGTATTTT. Translated, it gives CASSRLGTAGGPGAQYF.

In this sample, this clonotype turned up a few times. This chain links TRBV20-1 with TRBJ2-3, with D maybe TRBD2 (5 bases). The V gene's germline CDR1 is DFQATT and CDR2 SNEGSKA (reference sequence). The CDR3 runs to 13 residues. V was shortened by 6 bases and J by 5 bases, with 15 bases between the two germline ends. DNA for the CDR3: TGCAGTGCCCCCGGGGATTTCAAAGATACGCAGTATTTT. As protein: CSAPGDFKDTQYF.

This clonotype came up a few times. J is TRBJ1-6 and V is TRBV5-1, with D unresolved. V was cut by 4 bases and J by 0 bases, with 14 bases left in between. Germline V gene lookup returns CDR1 SGHRS and CDR2 YFSETQ. The CDR3 is made up of 17 amino acids. DNA for the CDR3: TGCGCCAGCAGCATAGGACCACTGAGCTCCTATAATTCACCCCTCCACTTT. It codes for CASSIGPLSSYNSPLHF.

This clonotype was seen a few times. The chain links TRBV20-1 to TRBJ1-5, with TRBD1 as a possible D gene (5 bases). V lost 1 base, J lost 7 bases, and 11 bases lay in between. CDR1 is DFQATT and CDR2 is SNEGSKA in the germline V gene (reference sequence). The CDR3 extends over 13 amino acids. The DNA of the CDR3 is TGCAGTGCTAGAGGGCCGGCAGGGCAGCCCCAGCATTTT. As protein: CSARGPAGQPQHF.

V is TRBV13 and J is TRBJ2-7; D gene unclear. The germline V gene has CDR1 PRHDT and CDR2 FYEKMQ (reference sequence). The CDR3 runs to 13 residues. Trimming pared 3 bases from V and 0 bases from J, leaving 6 bases between. The DNA for the CDR3 is TGTGCCAGCAGCTTTTCCAGCTCCTACGAGCAGTACTTC. Amino acids: CASSFSSSYEQYF.

In its sample, this clonotype was seen many times. This rearrangement joins TRBV20-1 to TRBJ2-3; a weak D match, TRBD2 (7 bases). Trimming removed 1 base at V and 3 bases at J, with 20 bases between. Germline assignment: CDR1 DFQATT and CDR2 SNEGSKA (reference sequence). The CDR3 runs to 17 residues. The CDR3 nucleotides are TGCAGTGCTAGAGTGCGGGGGCGGACCTCCGCGACAGATACGCAGTATTTT. Its protein is CSARVRGRTSATDTQYF.

The chain combines TRBV5-1 with TRBJ2-4; weak D call: TRBD2 (6 bases). Germline CDR1 SGHRS, CDR2 YFSETQ. The CDR3 has 14 amino acids. V was cut by 1 base and J by 8 bases, with 13 bases left in between. This CDR3 reads CASSLLTGEDIQYF. CDR3 nucleotide sequence: TGCGCCAGCAGCTTGCTTACGGGAGAAGACATTCAGTACTTC. The full variable domain, with the rest looked up from reference TRBV5-1 and TRBJ2-4, is KAGVTQTPRYLIKTRGQQVTLSCSPISGHRSVSWYQQTPGQGLQFLFEYFSETQRNKGNFPGRFSGRQFSNSRSEMNVSTLELGDSALYLCASSLLTGEDIQYFGAGTRLSVL.

This clonotype came up a few times. The chain is built from TRBV7-7 and TRBJ2-7; D gene ambiguous. CDR3 length equals 13 residues. V lost 0 bases to trimming and J lost 5 bases, with 8 bases between them. CDR1 is SSHAT and CDR2 is FNYEAQ in the germline V gene (reference sequence). CDR3: CASSLAPLDEQYF. The CDR3 DNA reads as TGTGCCAGCAGCTTAGCTCCTCTCGACGAGCAGTACTTC.